This T cell receptor beta chain came from a study of response to subunit inactivated influenza vaccine. Using its own MiXCR run on the RT-PCR reads, TCRdb lists one record per CDR3 protein. The table has 500,000 to 600,000 distinct CDR3 sequences, about 11% seen once. Trimming shortened V by 5 bases and J by 13 bases, and 12 bases separated the two germline ends. There are 12 residues in the CDR3. Germline V gene lookup returns CDR1 MNHEY and CDR2 SVGAGI. These data were also reused for a study on T cells expressing NK-cell markers. From that study: Making the TCR beta cDNA relied on 5'RACE template switching with UMIs.

The sequencing used PBMCs from blood, collected on the day of vaccination. The V call is TRBV6-5, the J call TRBJ1-6; TRBD1 is a possible D gene (5 bases). The TCR sequence derives from a man aged 45-65 years who received an inactivated influenza vaccine. Here the CDR3 DNA reads TGTGCCAGCAGTGGACACCTCCGCCCCCTCCACTTT. Translation gives CASSGHLRPLHF.